This is a list of T cell receptor beta chains from one sample in a study of technical replicates of blood from a few donors. The repertoire was sequenced with immunoSEQ multiplex PCR; TCRdb's copy has only in-frame clones and lacks some. Altogether just under 60,000 clones are present, about 95% being singletons, with the ten largest covering 3%. The sequenced material came from PBMCs. All receptors come from a human donor in good health. Some clones in this sample may be carry-over from other donors' samples. Each CDR3 is given with its conserved first and last residue. A D gene is named only where the DNA matches it firmly. Clone size is stated in some rows and not others, as once, few, many or a class when expanded.

d_gene	abundance	v_gene	j_gene	CDR3nt	CDR3aa
TRBD2	few	TRBV7-9	TRBJ2-5	TGTGCCAGCAGCTTAAGGAGCGGGGGGGCAGGGACCCAGTACTTC	CASSLRSGGAGTQYF
NA	NA	TRBV13	TRBJ2-1	TGTGCCAGCAGCGTGGGTCCCGAGGGGCAGTTCTTC	CASSVGPEGQFF
TRBD1	NA	TRBV30	TRBJ2-7	TGTGCCTGGGGGACAGAAGGGCCCGAGCAGTACTTC	CAWGTEGPEQYF
TRBD2	NA	TRBV4-2	TRBJ2-1	TGTGCCAGCAGCCAAGCTGTGAGCGGGGGGCTGGATGAGCAGTTCTTC	CASSQAVSGGLDEQFF
TRBD1	once	TRBV4-1	TRBJ2-7	TGCGCCAGCAGCCAAGATAGGAGGACAGGGGACGAGCAGTACTTC	CASSQDRRTGDEQYF
NA	NA	TRBV11-2	TRBJ2-5	TGTGCCAGCAGCTTTAGCGGCGAAGAGACCCAGTACTTC	CASSFSGEETQYF
NA	once	TRBV10-3	TRBJ2-5	TGTGCCATCAGTGAGTCCGGCACTATGGGAGAGACCCAGTACTTC	CAISESGTMGETQYF
TRBD2	NA	TRBV4-3	TRBJ2-3	TGCGCCAGCAGCCAAGAGTGGTCGCCTAGCGGATCGGCAGATACGCAGTATTTT	CASSQEWSPSGSADTQYF
NA	NA	TRBV5-6	TRBJ1-6	TGTGCCAGCAGCTTCTCGGGGTCCTATAATTCACCCCTCCACTTT	CASSFSGSYNSPLHF
TRBD1	NA	TRBV10-1	TRBJ1-2	TGCGCCAGCAGTATAAGAGACAGGGTGTGGGAAAGCTATGGCTACACCTTC	CASSIRDRVWESYGYTF
NA	NA	TRBV7-8	TRBJ2-2	TGTGCCAGCAGCCCCAGGGGTGGTTCCGGGGAGCTGTTTTTT	CASSPRGGSGELFF
NA	once	TRBV19	TRBJ2-1	TGTGCCAGTAGTATGGACTACGGCCCCACAATTGAGCAGTTCTTC	CASSMDYGPTIEQFF
NA	NA	TRBV6-5	TRBJ1-1	TGTGCCAGCAGTTACGGGGGCTCGAGCACTGAAGCTTTCTTT	CASSYGGSSTEAFF
TRBD1	NA	TRBV29-1	TRBJ1-6	TGCAGCGTTGCTCCCGGGACAGGCAATTCACCCCTCCACTTT	CSVAPGTGNSPLHF
NA	NA	TRBV5-6	TRBJ1-2	TGTGCCAGCAGCTTGTTCGGCAGGTCCCTTTTCTATGGCTACACCTTC	CASSLFGRSLFYGYTF
NA	NA	TRBV5-6	TRBJ1-5	TGTGCCAGCAGCTTGAGGGGAGGGGGCAATCAGCCCCAGCATTTT	CASSLRGGGNQPQHF
NA	NA	TRBV7-9	TRBJ2-3	TGTGCCAGCAGCTCCGACAGGCAAATCATCACAGATACGCAGTATTTT	CASSSDRQIITDTQYF
NA	NA	TRBV18	TRBJ2-1	TGTGCCAGCTCACCACGGACAGTGCGCTCCTACAATGAGCAGTTCTTC	CASSPRTVRSYNEQFF
TRBD1	NA	TRBV12-5	TRBJ1-4	TGTGCTAGTGGTTTGGTACTGGGACAGGATAGCGAAAAACTGTTTTTT	CASGLVLGQDSEKLFF
NA	NA	TRBV2	TRBJ2-1	TGTGCCAGCAGACGCGCGACAGGCAACTACAATGAGCAGTTCTTC	CASRRATGNYNEQFF
NA	few	TRBV14	TRBJ2-2	TGTGCCAGCAGCCAACAATTAGCTTCCACCGGGGAGCTGTTTTTT	CASSQQLASTGELFF
NA	NA	TRBV9	TRBJ1-2	TGTGCCAGCAGCGATGGCAGGGGCTTTAGGGATGGCTATGGCTACACCTTC	CASSDGRGFRDGYGYTF
TRBD1	NA	TRBV5-4	TRBJ2-7	TGTGCCAGCAGCTTGCGGACAGGGGGAGGCGAGCAGTACTTC	CASSLRTGGGEQYF
NA	NA	TRBV6-1	TRBJ2-1	TGTGCCAGTAGTCAATACAATGAGCAGTTCTTC	CASSQYNEQFF
TRBD1	NA	TRBV6-5	TRBJ1-4	TGTGCCAGCAGTTACTCGGGGACAGGGGCTGAAAAACTGTTTTTT	CASSYSGTGAEKLFF
NA	NA	TRBV20-1	TRBJ2-5	TGCAGTGCTTCCAGGGAAGAGACCCAGTACTTC	CSASREETQYF
NA	NA	TRBV7-9	TRBJ2-2	TGTGCCACCCCCCACAGGTTACCGAACACCGGGGAGCTGTTTTTT	CATPHRLPNTGELFF
NA	few	TRBV2	TRBJ1-1	TGTGCCAGCAGTGGATCTCAAGCGGGGGCGCGCACTGAAGCTTTCTTT	CASSGSQAGARTEAFF
TRBD1	NA	TRBV25-1	TRBJ2-1	TGTGCCAGCAGTGACCCGGGACAGGGTTTCGGTGAGCAGTTCTTC	CASSDPGQGFGEQFF
TRBD2	NA	TRBV4-1	TRBJ2-3	TGCGCCAGCAGCCAAGATGTTTTTGGGAGGACTAGCGGGGAACCAGATACGCAGTATTTT	CASSQDVFGRTSGEPDTQYF
NA	NA	TRBV5-4	TRBJ1-2	TGTGCCAGCAGCTCAGACAGGAGAAACTATGGCTACACCTTC	CASSSDRRNYGYTF
NA	NA	TRBV10-3	TRBJ1-5	TGTGCCATCAGTGAAGGTGGACAGAAAAATCAGCCCCAGCATTTT	CAISEGGQKNQPQHF
NA	few	TRBV6-1	TRBJ1-1	TGTGCCAGCCAAAGCGGGCTAATGAACACTGAAGCTTTCTTT	CASQSGLMNTEAFF
TRBD2	NA	TRBV11-2	TRBJ2-3	TGTGCCAGCAGCGTTGTTGCGGGTAGCGGGAGATCAGATACGCAGTATTTT	CASSVVAGSGRSDTQYF
TRBD2	NA	TRBV5-4	TRBJ2-3	TGTGCCAGCAGCCCGGACCTTGGACTAGCGGGCACAGATACGCAGTATTTT	CASSPDLGLAGTDTQYF
TRBD1	NA	TRBV5-4	TRBJ2-3	TGTGCCAGCAGCTTAGCGACAGGGGGCGGAGATACGCAGTATTTT	CASSLATGGGDTQYF
TRBD1	NA	TRBV19	TRBJ1-5	TGTGCCAGTAGCCAGGGGGCAAGTCAGCCCCAGCATTTT	CASSQGASQPQHF
TRBD2	NA	TRBV11-2	TRBJ2-5	TGTGCCAGCAGCACCAGGACTAGCCAAGGGACCCAGTACTTC	CASSTRTSQGTQYF
TRBD2	NA	TRBV7-9	TRBJ2-1	TGTGCCAGCAGGCTAGCGGGAGGCAACAATGAGCAGTTCTTC	CASRLAGGNNEQFF
NA	NA	TRBV18	TRBJ1-2	TGTGCCAGCTCACCACCAGCGCAGGGGAACGGCTACACCTTC	CASSPPAQGNGYTF
TRBD1	NA	TRBV18	TRBJ1-5	TGTGCCAGCTCACCAACACAGGGGCCCTATAGCAATCAGCCCCAGCATTTT	CASSPTQGPYSNQPQHF
NA	NA	TRBV5-5	TRBJ2-1	TGTGCCAGCAGCTCGGACAGTAACTCCTACAATGAGCAGTTCTTC	CASSSDSNSYNEQFF
NA	NA	TRBV30	TRBJ2-7	TGTGCCTGGAGTAAACTCTACGAGCAGTACTTC	CAWSKLYEQYF
NA	NA	TRBV14	TRBJ1-1	TGTGCCAGCAGCCAAAAAGGGAGCACTGAAGCTTTCTTT	CASSQKGSTEAFF
TRBD1	once	TRBV5-1	TRBJ1-1	TGCGCCAGCAGCTTCGGACAGGGAAACACTGAAGCTTTCTTT	CASSFGQGNTEAFF
NA	NA	TRBV10-3	TRBJ1-2	TGTGCCAACGGAAAGGCGCAGGACTATGGCTACACCTTC	CANGKAQDYGYTF
NA	NA	TRBV10-3	TRBJ2-3	TGTGCCATCAGTGGGGGCGGGGGCGGTATCACAGATACGCAGTATTTT	CAISGGGGGITDTQYF
TRBD1	NA	TRBV2	TRBJ1-2	TGTGCCAGCAGGATGGACAGGGACTATGGCTACACCTTC	CASRMDRDYGYTF
NA	NA	TRBV5-6	TRBJ1-2	TGTGCCAGCAGCTTGATCAGGCCCTATGGCTACACCTTC	CASSLIRPYGYTF
TRBD1	NA	TRBV11-2	TRBJ2-5	TGTGCCAGCAAGACAGGGGTAGAGACCCAGTACTTC	CASKTGVETQYF
NA	NA	TRBV7-2	TRBJ2-7	TGTGCCAGCAGCTTAGCCGATTCTCGGTACGAGCAGTACTTC	CASSLADSRYEQYF
NA	NA	TRBV7-2	TRBJ2-1	TGTGCCAGCAGCTTAGTGAACGGGGTTCAGTTCTTC	CASSLVNGVQFF
NA	NA	TRBV5-1	TRBJ1-1	TGCGCCAGCAGCATCCAGGAGAACACTGAAGCTTTCTTT	CASSIQENTEAFF
NA	NA	TRBV19	TRBJ2-7	TGTGCCAGTAGTACCCCGCAGACAGGTTACGAGCAGTACTTC	CASSTPQTGYEQYF
NA	once	TRBV18	TRBJ2-3	TGTGCCAGCTCACCGAGAGATACGCAGTATTTT	CASSPRDTQYF
NA	NA	TRBV5-4	TRBJ1-3	TGTGCCAGCAGCTTTGGGGGGGGCTCTGGAAACACCATATATTTT	CASSFGGGSGNTIYF
NA	NA	TRBV30	TRBJ2-5	TGTGCCTGGAGTGCCTATAGTCTAGAGACCCAGTACTTC	CAWSAYSLETQYF
NA	few	TRBV7-6	TRBJ1-3	TGTGCCAGCAGCTTACAGGGGCGCTCTGGAAACACCATATATTTT	CASSLQGRSGNTIYF
TRBD2	NA	TRBV25-1	TRBJ2-3	TGTGCCAGCAGTGAACAAAGCGGGGGGGCCAACACAGATACGCAGTATTTT	CASSEQSGGANTDTQYF
NA	once	TRBV4-1	TRBJ1-4	TGCGCCAGCAGCCAAGCGAGGGCTGGAAGCAATGAAAAACTGTTTTTT	CASSQARAGSNEKLFF